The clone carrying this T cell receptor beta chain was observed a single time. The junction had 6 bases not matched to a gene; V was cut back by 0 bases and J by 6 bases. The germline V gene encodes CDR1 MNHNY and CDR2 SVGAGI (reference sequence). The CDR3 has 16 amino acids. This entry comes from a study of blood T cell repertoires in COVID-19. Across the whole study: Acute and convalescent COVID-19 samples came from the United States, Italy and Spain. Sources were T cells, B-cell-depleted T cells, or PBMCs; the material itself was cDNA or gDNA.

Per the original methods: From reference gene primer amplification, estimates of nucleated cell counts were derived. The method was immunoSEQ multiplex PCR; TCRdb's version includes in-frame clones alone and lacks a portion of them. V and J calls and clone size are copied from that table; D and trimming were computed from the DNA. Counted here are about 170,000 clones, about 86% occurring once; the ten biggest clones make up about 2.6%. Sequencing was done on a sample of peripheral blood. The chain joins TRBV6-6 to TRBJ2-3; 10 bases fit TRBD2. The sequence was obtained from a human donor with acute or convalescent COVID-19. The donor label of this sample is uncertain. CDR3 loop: CASSYSSGRAADTQYF. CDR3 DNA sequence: TGTGCCAGCAGTTACTCGAGCGGGAGGGCCGCGGATACGCAGTATTTT.